Reported below is one T cell receptor (beta chain). The primer mix had 60 Vbeta and 13 Jbeta primers. Libraries were prepared by immunoSEQ multiplex PCR; TCRdb keeps only in-frame clonotypes and omits some of them. The data include 35,000 to 50,000 clones; the top ten clones carry 2.5% to 3.5%. This entry is derived from a study of cytomegalovirus exposure and HLA in healthy donors. Study overall: Unique TCRs from HLA-typed donors, approximately 80 million of them, were held in an early data release.

The germline gives CDR1 SNHLY, CDR2 FYNNEI. CDR3 length: 12 amino acids. Trimming took off 3 bases at V and 7 bases at J, with 6 bases between the two ends. The chain recombines TRBV2 with TRBJ2-2; no firm D call. The TCR was taken from a woman younger than 45 in good health and CMV-seropositive. The source material was PBMCs. This CDR3 is CASSDSVGELFF. DNA for the CDR3: TGTGCCAGCAGTGACTCTGTCGGGGAGCTGTTTTTT.